These 5 T cell receptor beta chains share one sample of origin, sequenced in a study of cytomegalovirus exposure and HLA in healthy donors. PCR employed 60 Vbeta and 13 Jbeta primers. Sequencing was performed with immunoSEQ multiplex PCR; in TCRdb, only in-frame clones are kept and a portion is missing. The table includes 130,000 to 150,000 clones, around 75% detected once. Sequenced material: PBMCs. The receptors were gathered from a woman aged 40 to 50 in good health and CMV-seronegative.

This clone has just one count. The V and J genes are TRBV19 and TRBJ1-1; 9 nucleotides align to TRBD1. The CDR3 spans 15 residues. CDR1 and CDR2 from the germline V gene are LNHDA and SQIVND (reference sequence). V lost 4 bases, J lost 4 bases, and 7 bases stayed unmatched. The CDR3 loop is CASSNRGRGSTEAFF. The CDR3 nucleotides are TGTGCCAGTAGTAACAGGGGGCGAGGGTCCACTGAAGCTTTCTTT.

Only a few counts were recorded for this clone. V gene TRBV2 combines with J gene TRBJ1-1; perhaps TRBD1 as D (6 bases). The CDR3 contains 15 residues. Germline-derived CDR1 and CDR2 are SNHLY and FYNNEI. The V gene lost 1 base and the J gene lost 6 bases, with 15 bases spanning the gap. The CDR3 DNA follows: TGTGCCAGCAGTGAAGAGGGACAAGTGCTGGCTGAAGCTTTCTTT. Residues: CASSEEGQVLAEAFF.

The gene calls are TRBV7-9 and TRBJ1-1; possible D gene TRBD1, 5 bases. CDR1 is SEHNR, CDR2 FQNEAQ, per germline (reference sequence). This CDR3 has 15 amino acids. The V and J ends lost 1 base and 4 bases respectively, with 13 bases between them. In DNA form, the CDR3 reads TGTGCCAGCAGCTTAGGCACCAGGGTGGTCACTGAAGCTTTCTTT. This encodes CASSLGTRVVTEAFF.

In its sample, this clone was seen once. The chain links TRBV28 to TRBJ2-1; D remains ambiguous. V was cut by 2 bases and J by 12 bases, with 17 bases left in between. The CDR3 has 14 residues. Looked up from germline, CDR1 is MDHEN and CDR2 is SYDVKM. Here the CDR3 DNA reads TGTGCCAGCAGTTTAAATTCGCCGCCCTTTAGGCAGTTCTTC. It is translated as CASSLNSPPFRQFF. Using reference TRBV28 and TRBJ2-1 for the parts outside the CDR3, the full variable domain is DVKVTQSSRYLVKRTGEKVFLECVQDMDHENMFWYRQDPGLGLRLIYFSYDVKMKEKGDIPEGYSVSREKKERFSLILESASTNQTSMYLCASSLNSPPFRQFFGPGTRLTVL.

Only a few counts were recorded for this clone. The chain carries TRBV15 and TRBJ1-2; possible D gene TRBD1, 5 bases. Deletions cut 1 base from V and 4 bases from J, with 16 bases between. This CDR3 has 16 residues. CDR1 is LNHNV, CDR2 YYDKDF, per germline (reference sequence). The chain's CDR3 is CATSRGFRVGSYGYTF. As DNA, the CDR3 is TGTGCCACCAGCAGAGGGTTCAGGGTAGGCAGCTATGGCTACACCTTC.